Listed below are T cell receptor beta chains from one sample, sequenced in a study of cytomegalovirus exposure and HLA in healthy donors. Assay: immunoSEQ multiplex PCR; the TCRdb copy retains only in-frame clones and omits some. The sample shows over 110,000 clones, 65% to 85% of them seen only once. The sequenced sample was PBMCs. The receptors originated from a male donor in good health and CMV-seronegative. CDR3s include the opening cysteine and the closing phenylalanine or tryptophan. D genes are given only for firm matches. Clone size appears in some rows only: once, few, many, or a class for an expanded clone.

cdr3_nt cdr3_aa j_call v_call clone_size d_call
TGTGCCAGCAGCTTGCGGGAGAGGCCCTACGAGCAGTACTTC CASSLRERPYEQYF TRBJ2-7 TRBV5-4 NA NA
TGTGCCAGCAGGCCTAGCTCCTACAATGAGCAGTTCTTC CASRPSSYNEQFF TRBJ2-1 TRBV6-6 NA NA
TGTGCCAGCTCGAGGGCGGGACTATTCGAGCAGTACTTC CASSRAGLFEQYF TRBJ2-7 TRBV6-5 NA TRBD2
TGTGCCAGCAGCCGCCAGGGGCACGATCCCTCCTTCACAGATACGCAGTATTTT CASSRQGHDPSFTDTQYF TRBJ2-3 TRBV6-4 NA NA
TGCGCCAGCAGCCAAACCACGGACAGCAAAAACTACACAGATACGCAGTATTTT CASSQTTDSKNYTDTQYF TRBJ2-3 TRBV4-3 NA NA
TGCGCCAGCAGCCATCCTCGACAGGGCTGGGGCTACACCTTC CASSHPRQGWGYTF TRBJ1-2 TRBV4-1 NA TRBD1
TGTGCCAGCAGCTTTAGGCGGTTCACAGATACGCAGTATTTT CASSFRRFTDTQYF TRBJ2-3 TRBV7-2 NA NA
TGTGCCAGCAGCCTACTACTAGCGGGTGAGCAGTTCTTC CASSLLLAGEQFF TRBJ2-1 TRBV7-9 NA TRBD2
TGTTCCAGCAGCTTAGGGACAGGGGGAAACGAGCAGTACTTC CSSSLGTGGNEQYF TRBJ2-7 TRBV7-9 NA TRBD1
TGTGCCAGCAGCGTAGTCGGCGGGTACACAGATACGCAGTATTTT CASSVVGGYTDTQYF TRBJ2-3 TRBV9 few NA
TGTGCCAGCAGCTTTGCGCTAGCGGGTGGGGTTAATGAAAAACTGTTTTTT CASSFALAGGVNEKLFF TRBJ1-4 TRBV12-1 few NA
TGTGCCAGCAGCTTAATGATAGCGGGTCAAGAGACCCAGTACTTC CASSLMIAGQETQYF TRBJ2-5 TRBV7-9 NA TRBD2
TGCGCCAGCAGTGTATTTTTGCGGGAGGGCCGCATTCAGAATGAGCAGTTCTTC CASSVFLREGRIQNEQFF TRBJ2-1 TRBV10-2 NA TRBD2